Presented here are 8 T cell receptor beta chains from one specimen sequenced in a study of CD8+ T cells in alopecia areata. As the sequencing template, cDNA was produced by extracting RNA and reverse transcribing it. This table comes from immunoSEQ multiplex PCR, and its TCRdb copy is limited to in-frame clones, with some not included. The table lists fewer than 250,000 clones, approximately 38% of them singletons, with roughly 0.45% in the top ten. Treatment described: oral pan-JAK inhibitor, 5-10 mg twice daily. The specimen was CD4+ T cells sorted from blood, collected between weeks 30 and 35, from a patient treated with tofacitinib. The receptors derive from a human donor with alopecia areata.

The rearrangement links TRBV30 to TRBJ2-1, with 7 bases fitting TRBD2. Germline CDR1 is GTSNPN and CDR2 is SVGIG (reference sequence). The CDR3 runs 12 residues. V lost 1 base to trimming and J lost 6 bases; unmatched junction nucleotides: 0. The chain's CDR3 is CAWSGGGNEQFF. As DNA, the CDR3 is TGTGCCTGGAGTGGGGGGGGCAATGAGCAGTTCTTC.

CDR3 amino acids: CASSLGSGGANEKLFF. The CDR3 DNA sequence: TGCGCCAGCAGCCTGGGATCGGGGGGAGCCAATGAAAAACTGTTTTTT. The rearrangement joins TRBV5-1 to TRBJ1-4; D perhaps matches TRBD1 (5 bases). The germline V gene encodes CDR1 SGHRS and CDR2 YFSETQ. Between the trimmed V and J ends, which lost 4 bases and 5 bases, there was a span of 18 bases. The CDR3 runs to 16 residues.

The chain carries TRBV5-1 and TRBJ2-6; D might be TRBD1 or TRBD2, each matching 6 bases. CDR1 SGHRS and CDR2 YFSETQ come from the germline V gene. The CDR3 sequence is 16 residues long. Trimming shortened V by 5 bases and J by 0 bases, and 12 bases separated the two germline ends. The CDR3 DNA follows: TGCGCCAGCAGGGCGGGGACACCCTCTGGGGCCAACGTCCTGACTTTC. Protein product: CASRAGTPSGANVLTF.

The gene calls are TRBV9 and TRBJ2-5, with TRBD2 identical over 8 bases. Trimming at V came to 4 bases and at J to 5 bases, leaving 16 bases not matched to a gene. The CDR3 contains 17 residues. Germline CDR1 and CDR2: SGDLS and YYNGEE. The CDR3 here is CASSTSRSGGPSETQYF. In DNA, the CDR3 is TGTGCCAGCAGCACGAGCCGGAGCGGGGGCCCCTCGGAGACCCAGTACTTC. Complete variable domain (other parts from reference TRBV9 and TRBJ2-5): DSGVTQTPKHLITATGQRVTLRCSPRSGDLSVYWYQQSLDQGLQFLIQYYNGEERAKGNILERFSAQQFPDLHSELNLSSLELGDSALYFCASSTSRSGGPSETQYFGPGTRLLVL.

The rearrangement links TRBV18 to TRBJ2-5; TRBD1 might be the D (5 bases). The V end lost 6 bases, the J end lost 0 bases, and 11 bases lay between the germline ends. The CDR3 runs to 14 residues. Germline lookup yields CDR1 KGHSH and CDR2 LQKENI. CDR3 region: CASSPAGHQETQYF. The CDR3 DNA follows: TGTGCCAGCTCCCCTGCAGGGCACCAAGAGACCCAGTACTTC.

The chain carries TRBV30 and TRBJ1-1; D is unclear. Trimming took 4 bases from V and 8 from J, leaving 11 bases between them. The CDR3 is 11 amino acids. Looked up from germline, CDR1 is GTSNPN and CDR2 is SVGIG (reference sequence). Written as DNA, the CDR3 is TGTGCCTGGACCCAGACACAGGAAGCTTTCTTT. It yields the protein CAWTQTQEAFF.

V gene TRBV19 combines with J gene TRBJ1-1, with 7 nucleotides matching TRBD1. This CDR3 is built from 13 residues. Germline CDR1 LNHDA, CDR2 SQIVND (reference sequence). V lost 8 bases to trimming and J lost 3 bases; unmatched junction nucleotides: 6. The CDR3 loop reads CASVDRTHTEAFF. The CDR3 DNA sequence: TGTGCCAGTGTGGACAGGACGCACACTGAAGCTTTCTTT.

The V and J genes are TRBV6-5 and TRBJ2-3; 8 bases are a match to TRBD2. This CDR3 comprises 14 residues. Trimming took 6 bases from V and 2 from J; bases not matched to a gene: 4. Germline V gene lookup returns CDR1 MNHEY and CDR2 SVGAGI. DNA for the CDR3: TGTGCCAGCAGGAGCGGGGGAGCCACAGATACGCAGTATTTT. This encodes CASRSGGATDTQYF.